These T cell receptor beta chains were read from a single sample in a study of identical twins. TCRdb called the 5' RACE reads again in MiXCR, with one record for every CDR3 protein. The sample holds hundreds of thousands of distinct CDR3 sequences; approximately 13% are singletons and the top ten take roughly 1.6%. The sample was also reused in another study, on yellow fever vaccine responses in identical twins.

The sequencing sample was made of PBMCs. The receptors shown here come from a woman younger than 35 in good health. The CDR3 runs from the conserved cysteine through the conserved F or W. The order of the fields is J gene, V gene, clone size, CDR3 protein. Some rows mark clone size as missing; the rest say once, few, many or name a class of expanded clone.

TRBJ2-3 TRBV20-1 NA CSARAGLDTDTQYF
TRBJ2-7 TRBV5-1 few CASSLDREDYEQYF
TRBJ2-1 TRBV12-3/TRBV12-4 few CASSLIGAGRTQFF
TRBJ2-1 TRBV5-6 NA CASSLRLVSYEQFF
TRBJ2-2 TRBV20-1 few CSASASGELFF
TRBJ2-1 TRBV9 many CASSVSASSYNEQFF
TRBJ1-2 TRBV5-1 NA CASSFTGHGYTF
TRBJ2-1 TRBV28 few CASSSPMGRGGYNEQFF
TRBJ2-2 TRBV12-3/TRBV12-4 many CASSLDGGQVITGELFF
TRBJ2-5 TRBV29-1 once CSVGQLVETQYF
TRBJ2-1 TRBV27 few CASSFSAYNEQFF
TRBJ1-1 TRBV2 NA CASLRDLNTEAFF
TRBJ2-3 TRBV15 NA CATMGGSTDTQYF
TRBJ1-2 TRBV4-2 NA CASSRGGGGDYGYTF
TRBJ1-6 TRBV5-1 NA CASSLNQGERNSPLHF
TRBJ2-3 TRBV7-9 NA CASSVQDTQYF
TRBJ1-3 TRBV12-3/TRBV12-4 few CASSLGGASGNTIYF
TRBJ2-1 TRBV18 NA CASSPMTSGGSSYNEQFF
TRBJ2-7 TRBV2 few CASSTWGPFSYEQYF
TRBJ2-3 TRBV10-2 NA CASSEPSVTPDTQYF
TRBJ1-2 TRBV10-3 few CAIGTDRGGDGYTF
TRBJ2-1 TRBV20-1 NA CSAREGGVAEQFF
TRBJ1-2 TRBV3-1 NA CASSSRLDRGPGYTF
TRBJ2-2 TRBV20-1 many CSARPPWGDTGELFF
TRBJ2-6 TRBV10-3 NA CAISEGGASKGANVLTF
TRBJ2-5 TRBV21-1 NA CASSTTTSGGQETQYF
TRBJ2-7 TRBV3-1 NA CASSQGPGQHYEQYF
TRBJ2-7 TRBV5-1 many CASSLVLGMEEQYF
TRBJ2-2 TRBV5-1 few CASSLGGTPNTGELFF
TRBJ2-1 TRBV7-2 NA CASSQLLSSEFF
TRBJ2-1 TRBV20-1 few CSARGSASGRVNEQFF
TRBJ2-1 TRBV12-3/TRBV12-4 NA CASMYWGNYNEQFF
TRBJ2-6 TRBV6-2/TRBV6-3 NA CASSYGRGSGANVLTF
TRBJ2-7 TRBV20-1 NA CSARWLAGYEQYF
TRBJ1-5 TRBV4-1 NA CASSRTVLSNQPQHF
TRBJ2-1 TRBV28 few CASSLPRQGHYNEQFF
TRBJ2-1 TRBV7-9 few CASSSTYGGLASGEQFF
TRBJ2-5 TRBV7-9 few CASTTLTTGGRQETQYF
TRBJ2-5 TRBV29-1 NA CSWTSEETQYF
TRBJ2-7 TRBV29-1 NA CSAAGQGHYEQYF
TRBJ1-3 TRBV29-1 NA CSVATGDGNTIYF
TRBJ1-5 TRBV29-1 NA CSVDESQGRMSNQPQHF
TRBJ1-5 TRBV15 many CATSRNRELGNQPQHF
TRBJ2-7 TRBV21-1 few CASSRGTGKGYEQYF
TRBJ2-5 TRBV24-1 few CATSDLGVGETQYF
TRBJ2-3 TRBV12-3/TRBV12-4 NA CASSPTSGGADTQYF
TRBJ2-1 TRBV10-3 NA CAISESATTSSYNEQFF
TRBJ2-1 TRBV11-3 NA CASSRLAGAYNEQFF